This section outlines one TCR beta chain sequence together with its context. What it binds is unknown. Memory CD4+ cells were the fraction left after CD45RA+ naive selection. This sample was taken from a study of shared clonotypes between healthy human individuals. Points from the study as a whole: Few donors limited the genetic and exposure-history diversity represented.

The authors loaded 200 ng DNA, about 30,000 T cell genomes, into sorted-subset replicate PCRs. Produced via immunoSEQ multiplex PCR; TCRdb's table is partial and in-frame only. The table records 2 million to 2.5 million clones, less than 95% of them present only once. What was sequenced was naive CD4+ T cells from PBMCs. This sample's subset: CD45RA+ positively selected. This receptor was identified in a man younger than 35 in good health. Some clones in this sample may be carry-over from other donors' samples.

The CDR3 bases are TGTGCCAGTAGCCCCGAGGGGCTGTATAGCAATCAGCCCCAGCATTTT. Protein product: CASSPEGLYSNQPQHF. V is TRBV19 and J is TRBJ1-5; the D gene is possibly TRBD1 (5 bases). CDR3 length: 16 residues. From germline, CDR1 is LNHDA and CDR2 SQIVND (reference sequence). V lost 6 bases, J lost 0 bases, and 15 bases lay in between.